The 21 T cell receptor beta chains reported below all come from one sample, sequenced in a study of blood T cell repertoires in COVID-19. The repertoire was sequenced with immunoSEQ multiplex PCR; TCRdb's copy has only in-frame clones and lacks some. The sample lists about 400,000 clones; under 90% were seen once. The material sequenced was PBMCs or T cells enriched from blood (not recorded which). The receptors shown here come from a woman younger than 45 who had recovered from COVID-19.

The chain recombines TRBV10-3 with TRBJ2-3; no definite D call. The CDR3 is made up of 12 amino acids. Germline V gene data show CDR1 as ENHRY and CDR2 as SYGVKD. V was clipped by 8 bases and J by 6 bases, with 12 bases between them. The CDR3 protein is CAIGRGTDTQYF. The CDR3 bases are TGTGCCATCGGCCGTGGTACGGATACGCAGTATTTT.

The chain recombines TRBV5-4 with TRBJ1-2, with TRBD1 matching over 7 bases. V trimming: 3 bases; J trimming: 1 base; junction bases outside the gene matches: 9. Per germline, CDR1 SGHNT and CDR2 YYREEE (reference sequence). The CDR3 spans 16 residues. CDR3 in DNA: TGTGCCAGCAGCTCGATAATGACAGGGATTAACTATGGCTACACCTTC. Translation: CASSSIMTGINYGYTF. Combining the CDR3 with reference TRBV5-4 and TRBJ1-2 gives the whole variable domain ETGVTQSPTHLIKTRGQQVTLRCSSQSGHNTVSWYQQALGQGPQFIFQYYREEENGRGNFPPRFSGLQFPNYSSELNVNALELDDSALYLCASSSIMTGINYGYTFGSGTRLTVV.

The V gene is TRBV19, the J gene TRBJ2-3; 11 positions agree with TRBD2. Trimming at V came to 6 bases and at J to 3 bases, leaving 5 bases not matched to a gene. The CDR3 totals 15 residues. Germline V lookup: CDR1 LNHDA, CDR2 SQIVND (reference sequence). The CDR3, as DNA: TGTGCCAGTAGCCGACTAGCGGGGAAAACAGATACGCAGTATTTT. Its translation: CASSRLAGKTDTQYF.

The chain combines TRBV5-1 with TRBJ2-7; TRBD2 matches 14 bases. Trimming cost V 0 bases and J 4 bases; bases outside gene matches: 3. The CDR3 is 16 amino acids. Germline V gene data show CDR1 as SGHRS and CDR2 as YFSETQ. CDR3 amino acids: CASSLGGTSGSYEQYF. CDR3 nucleotide sequence: TGCGCCAGCAGCTTGGGGGGGACTAGCGGGAGTTACGAGCAGTACTTC.

The rearrangement links TRBV4-1 to TRBJ1-2; TRBD1 aligns across 12 bases. The germline CDR1 and CDR2 sequences are MGHRA and YSYEKL. V lost 4 bases and J lost 0; bases outside the gene matches: 6. The CDR3 contains 17 residues. The chain's CDR3 is CASSPFGTGGSNYGYTF. CDR3 bases: TGCGCCAGCAGCCCCTTTGGGACAGGGGGCTCTAACTATGGCTACACCTTC.

The V call is TRBV27, the J call TRBJ1-4; D may be TRBD1 (5 bases). The germline V gene encodes CDR1 MNHEY and CDR2 SMNVEV (reference sequence). The CDR3 contains 15 residues. V gave up 7 bases and J gave up 0 bases, with 12 bases separating them. As DNA, the CDR3 is TGTGCCAGCAAACGACAGATATCAACTAATGAAAAACTGTTTTTT. Protein: CASKRQISTNEKLFF. Filled out from reference TRBV27 and TRBJ1-4, the complete variable domain reads EAQVTQNPRYLITVTGKKLTVTCSQNMNHEYMSWYRQDPGLGLRQIYYSMNVEVTDKGDVPEGYKVSRKEKRNFPLILESPSPNQTSLYFCASKRQISTNEKLFFGSGTQLSVL.

This clone has only one observation. The V gene is TRBV28, the J gene TRBJ2-3; maybe TRBD1 (6 bases). V was shortened by 7 bases and J by 6 bases, with 23 bases between the two germline ends. This CDR3 contains 16 residues. Germline V gene lookup returns CDR1 MDHEN and CDR2 SYDVKM. Here the CDR3 DNA reads TGTGCCAGCACCGCGCCGGGACAAGGTCGGTGGGATACGCAGTATTTT. Its protein product is CASTAPGQGRWDTQYF.

The chain carries TRBV18 and TRBJ1-2; 10 nucleotides line up with TRBD1. The germline V gene has CDR1 KGHSH and CDR2 LQKENI. This CDR3 spans 14 amino acids. Unmatched junction bases numbered 8, after V lost 5 bases and J lost 8 bases. The DNA of the CDR3 is TGTGCCAGCTCATTCTCGGGACAGGGGCTCGGCTACACCTTC. Its protein is CASSFSGQGLGYTF.

This clone came up a few times. V is TRBV30 and J is TRBJ1-3; no definite D call. The length of the CDR3 is 14 residues. Germline CDR1 and CDR2: GTSNPN and SVGIG (reference sequence). Trimming removed 3 bases at V and 0 bases at J, with 9 bases between. In DNA form, the CDR3 reads TGTGCCTGGAGCGCAGGCCGCTCTGGAAACACCATATATTTT. It is translated as CAWSAGRSGNTIYF.

V usage is TRBV7-3 and J usage is TRBJ2-4; the match to TRBD2 covers 9 bases. V dropped 5 bases and J dropped 0; count of bases not matched to a gene: 20. This CDR3 comprises 21 residues. The germline CDR1 and CDR2 sequences are SGHTA and FQGTGA. The chain's CDR3 is CASSRGGDVSRLDLAKNIQYF. CDR3 DNA: TGTGCCAGCAGCCGCGGGGGGGATGTCAGCAGATTAGACTTAGCCAAAAACATTCAGTACTTC.

The CDR3 here is CASSFLDRGETEAFF. CDR3 bases: TGCGCCAGCAGCTTTTTGGACAGGGGAGAGACTGAAGCTTTCTTT. The chain recombines TRBV5-1 with TRBJ1-1, with 9 positions matching TRBD1. The germline CDR1 and CDR2 sequences are SGHRS and YFSETQ. The CDR3 extends over 15 amino acids. J gave up 5 bases and V 2 bases, and 7 bases lay outside the gene matches.

The chain recombines TRBV7-3 with TRBJ1-3, with TRBD1 as a possible D gene (6 bases). This CDR3 spans 14 amino acids. The germline V gene has CDR1 SGHTA and CDR2 FQGTGA. V was shortened by 3 bases and J by 2 bases, with 8 bases between the two germline ends. As DNA, the CDR3 is TGTGCCAGCAGCTTTGGGGGCCCTGGAAACACCATATATTTT. Translated, it gives CASSFGGPGNTIYF.

This chain uses TRBV21-1 with TRBJ1-5; no check of the table's D call, TRBD1, against the DNA was made. TRBV21-1 is a known pseudogene. The CDR3 covers 16 residues. The CDR3 nucleotides are TGTGCCAGCAGCAAGGAATGTCGGAGGGGGCTTCAGCCCCAGCATTTT. Protein product: CASSKECRRGLQPQHF.

The rearrangement uses TRBV7-9 and TRBJ2-7, with 10 bases aligning to TRBD1. The CDR3 has 14 amino acids. CDR1 SEHNR and CDR2 FQNEAQ come from the germline V gene (reference sequence). After removal of 6 bases from V and 4 bases from J, the junction contained 6 bases not matched to a gene. CDR3 in DNA: TGTGCCAGCAGTTACCGGGACAGGGGTTACGAGCAGTACTTC. Encoded protein: CASSYRDRGYEQYF.

V is TRBV29-1 and J is TRBJ2-7; D is perhaps TRBD1 (6 bases). Germline values: CDR1 SQVTM, CDR2 ANQGSEA. The V end lost 4 bases, the J end lost 3 bases, and 16 bases lay between the germline ends. This CDR3 is built from 14 residues. The CDR3 DNA reads TGCAGCGTTGGTCAGGGGCAGGGGAGCTACGAGCAGTACTTC. Protein product: CSVGQGQGSYEQYF.

The chain has TRBV14 and TRBJ1-6; the D is unclear. CDR1 SGHDN and CDR2 FVKESK come from the germline V gene. V lost 1 base, J lost 12 bases, and 7 bases lay in between. There are 12 residues in the CDR3. CDR3 sequence: CASSQALLPLHF. CDR3 DNA: TGTGCCAGCAGCCAAGCCCTGTTACCCCTCCACTTT.

The chain links TRBV5-4 to TRBJ2-3; 8 bases are shared with TRBD2. The V gene's germline CDR1 is SGHNT and CDR2 YYREEE (reference sequence). This CDR3 has 17 amino acids. V lost 0 bases and J lost 3; bases outside the gene matches: 9. The CDR3: CASSLAGSGGPTDTQYF. The CDR3 DNA is TGTGCCAGCAGCTTGGCCGGGTCGGGAGGGCCAACAGATACGCAGTATTTT.

The gene calls are TRBV5-1 and TRBJ1-2; D remains unclear. The CDR3 contains 12 residues. CDR1 is SGHRS, CDR2 YFSETQ, per germline. Between the trimmed V and J ends, which lost 0 bases and 8 bases, there was a span of 8 bases. CDR3 coding DNA: TGCGCCAGCAGCTTGGGCGGCCGGGGCTACACCTTC. Amino acids: CASSLGGRGYTF.

The J gene is TRBJ1-4, the V gene TRBV18, with 7 nucleotides matching TRBD1. Germline trimming cut 0 bases from V and 2 bases from J; bases unmatched to any gene: 3. The CDR3 is 16 residues long. CDR1 and CDR2 from the germline V gene are KGHSH and LQKENI. DNA of the CDR3: TGTGCCAGCTCACCACCATACAGGGGCACTAATGAAAAACTGTTTTTT. It is translated as CASSPPYRGTNEKLFF.

The gene calls are TRBV12-5 and TRBJ1-1; 7 bases map to TRBD1. Germline CDR1 reads LGHNT; CDR2 reads FRNRAP. With 7 bases clipped from V and 1 base from J, the junction kept 6 bases outside the gene matches. The length of the CDR3 is 14 residues. In nucleotides, the CDR3 is TGTGCTAGTGTCGGTAGGGGGCCGAACACTGAAGCTTTCTTT. The encoded protein is CASVGRGPNTEAFF.

The chain combines TRBV10-3 with TRBJ1-4, with D maybe TRBD1 (6 bases). V was clipped by 0 bases and J by 8 bases, with 13 bases between them. Germline V gives CDR1 ENHRY, CDR2 SYGVKD. The CDR3 is 15 amino acids. CDR3 residues: CAISESPGGGEKLFF. The CDR3 DNA reads TGTGCCATCAGTGAGTCGCCGGGGGGGGGCGAAAAACTGTTTTTT.